This T cell receptor beta chain was sequenced for a study of blood T cells in healthy people across ages. With a J-beta primer mix and a sample-barcoded 5' primer, a second PCR ran 7 to 11 cycles. Every sample produced at least 3 million CDR3-containing paired-end reads. Each CDR3 protein is one row after TCRdb ran MiXCR on the 5' RACE reads. The sample contains hundreds of thousands of distinct CDR3 sequences, less than 35% of which appear only once. This CDR3 contains 15 residues. The germline V gene has CDR1 SGDLS and CDR2 YYNGEE. Between the trimmed V and J ends, which lost 3 bases and 2 bases, there was a span of 12 bases.

Sequenced input: blood. This clonotype was obtained from an elderly woman in good health. This chain connects TRBV9 to TRBJ1-5; D may be TRBD1 (6 bases). The CDR3 sequence is CASSAGGGGNQPQHF. In DNA, the CDR3 is TGTGCCAGCAGCGCAGGAGGGGGGGGCAATCAGCCCCAGCATTTT.